What follows describes a single T cell receptor (beta chain). TCRdb keeps only in-frame clones here, not all; method: immunoSEQ multiplex PCR. The sample consists of 48,000 or so clones, roughly 85% of them appearing once. This specimen belongs to a study of OX40 agonist ivuxolimab in advanced cancers. The CDR3 covers 15 residues. Germline values: CDR1 SGHKS, CDR2 YYEKEE (reference sequence). V gave up 3 bases and J gave up 4 bases, with 14 bases separating them. The material sequenced was CD4+ or CD8+ T cells sorted from blood, taken in a trial of the OX40 agonist ivuxolimab. J is TRBJ2-1 and V is TRBV5-5; maybe TRBD2 (5 bases). The receptor's source is an adult with an advanced solid tumor such as melanoma, head and neck, liver or kidney cancer. This CDR3 is CASSSSEGWYNEQFF. CDR3 nucleotides: TGTGCCAGCAGCTCCAGTGAGGGTTGGTACAATGAGCAGTTCTTC.